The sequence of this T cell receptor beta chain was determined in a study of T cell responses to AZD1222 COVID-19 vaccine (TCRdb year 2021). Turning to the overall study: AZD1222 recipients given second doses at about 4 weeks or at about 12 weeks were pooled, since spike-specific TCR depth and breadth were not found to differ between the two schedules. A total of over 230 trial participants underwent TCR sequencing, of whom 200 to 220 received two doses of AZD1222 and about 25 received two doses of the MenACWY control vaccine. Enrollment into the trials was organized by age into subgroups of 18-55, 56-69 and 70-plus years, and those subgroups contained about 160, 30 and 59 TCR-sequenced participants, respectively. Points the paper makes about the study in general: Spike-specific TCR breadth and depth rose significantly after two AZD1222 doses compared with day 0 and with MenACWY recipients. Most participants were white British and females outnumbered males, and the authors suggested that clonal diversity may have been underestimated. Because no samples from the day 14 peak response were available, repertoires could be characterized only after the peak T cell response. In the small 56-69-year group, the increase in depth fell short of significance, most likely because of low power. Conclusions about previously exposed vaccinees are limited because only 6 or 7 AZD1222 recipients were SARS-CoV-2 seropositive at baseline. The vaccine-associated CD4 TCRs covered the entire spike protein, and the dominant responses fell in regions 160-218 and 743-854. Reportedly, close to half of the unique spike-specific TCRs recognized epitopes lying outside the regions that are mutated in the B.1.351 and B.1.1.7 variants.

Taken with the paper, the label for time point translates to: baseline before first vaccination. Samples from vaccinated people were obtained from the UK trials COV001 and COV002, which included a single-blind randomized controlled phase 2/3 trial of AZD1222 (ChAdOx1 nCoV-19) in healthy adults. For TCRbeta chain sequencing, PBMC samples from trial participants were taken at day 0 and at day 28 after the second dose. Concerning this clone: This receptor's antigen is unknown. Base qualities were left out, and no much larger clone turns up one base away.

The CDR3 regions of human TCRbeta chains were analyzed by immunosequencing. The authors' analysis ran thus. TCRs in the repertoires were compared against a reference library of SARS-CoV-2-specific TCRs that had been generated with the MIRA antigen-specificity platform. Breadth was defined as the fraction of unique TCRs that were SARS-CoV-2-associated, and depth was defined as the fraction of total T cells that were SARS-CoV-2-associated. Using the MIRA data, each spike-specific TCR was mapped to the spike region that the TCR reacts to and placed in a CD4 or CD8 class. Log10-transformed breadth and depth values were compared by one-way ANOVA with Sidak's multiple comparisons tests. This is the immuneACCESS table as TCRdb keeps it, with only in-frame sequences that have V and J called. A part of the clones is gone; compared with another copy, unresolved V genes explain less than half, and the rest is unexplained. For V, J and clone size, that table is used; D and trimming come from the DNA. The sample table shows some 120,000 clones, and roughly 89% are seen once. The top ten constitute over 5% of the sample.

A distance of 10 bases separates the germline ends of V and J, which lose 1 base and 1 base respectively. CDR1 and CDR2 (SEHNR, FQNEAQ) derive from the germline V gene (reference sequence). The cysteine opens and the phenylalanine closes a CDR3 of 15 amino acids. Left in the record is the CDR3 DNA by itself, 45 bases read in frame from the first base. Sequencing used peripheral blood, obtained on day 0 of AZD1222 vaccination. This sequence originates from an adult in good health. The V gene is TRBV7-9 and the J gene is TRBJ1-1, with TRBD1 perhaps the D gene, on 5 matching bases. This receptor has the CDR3 CASSLVREKNTEAFF. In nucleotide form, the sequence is TGTGCCAGCAGCTTAGTCAGGGAAAAGAACACTGAAGCTTTCTTT. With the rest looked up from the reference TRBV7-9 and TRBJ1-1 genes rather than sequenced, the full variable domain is DTGVSQNPRHKITKRGQNVTFRCDPISEHNRLYWYRQTLGQGPEFLTYFQNEAQLEKSRLLSDRFSAERPKGSFSTLEIQRTEQGDSAMYLCASSLVREKNTEAFFGQGTRLTVV.